These 26 T cell receptor beta chains were sequenced from one sample in a study of OX40 agonist ivuxolimab in advanced cancers. Libraries were prepared by immunoSEQ multiplex PCR; TCRdb keeps only in-frame clonotypes and omits some of them. Of 20,000 to 25,000 clones in the sample, about 83% were seen once. The specimen was CD4+ or CD8+ T cells sorted from blood, collected in a trial of the OX40 agonist ivuxolimab. Receptor source: an adult with an advanced solid tumor such as melanoma, head and neck, liver or kidney cancer.

The rearrangement uses TRBV9 and TRBJ2-1; D is possibly TRBD1 or TRBD2 (5 bases each). This CDR3 is 14 amino acids long. Looked up from germline, CDR1 is SGDLS and CDR2 is YYNGEE. V lost 4 bases to trimming and J lost 3 bases, with 11 bases between them. The CDR3 nucleotides read TGTGCCAGCAGCCCCGGGGACCTCTACAATGAGCAGTTCTTC. Translated, it gives CASSPGDLYNEQFF.

In its sample, this clone was seen once. V gene TRBV19 combines with J gene TRBJ2-7; tentatively, D is TRBD1 (6 bases). With 5 bases removed from V and 4 bases from J, the gap between germline ends came to 18 bases. This CDR3 is 15 amino acids long. The V gene's germline CDR1 is LNHDA and CDR2 SQIVND (reference sequence). CDR3 region: CASSPGAGVRYEQYF. As DNA, the CDR3 is TGTGCCAGTAGTCCCGGCGCAGGGGTAAGGTACGAGCAGTACTTC.

V usage is TRBV2 and J usage is TRBJ1-1; D remains ambiguous. The CDR3 is made up of 13 amino acids. Trimming left V 8 bases short and J 0 bases short, with 10 bases between. Germline V gives CDR1 SNHLY, CDR2 FYNNEI. The CDR3 reads CASANNVNTEAFF. CDR3 DNA: TGTGCCAGCGCTAATAATGTGAACACTGAAGCTTTCTTT.

The chain uses TRBV4-1 and TRBJ2-7, with D unresolved. Between the trimmed V and J ends, which lost 0 bases and 5 bases, there was a span of 8 bases. CDR1 and CDR2 (germline): MGHRA, YSYEKL. This CDR3 contains 13 residues. Here the CDR3 DNA reads TGCGCCAGCAGCCAAGATGGCACACACGAGCAGTACTTC. Its protein product is CASSQDGTHEQYF.

As for this clone: One end of the junction varies from germline; a read error may be responsible. V is TRBV4-1 and J is TRBJ2-5; D is unresolved. CDR1 and CDR2 (germline): MGHRA, YSYEKL. The CDR3 consists of 14 residues. DNA of the CDR3: TGTGCCAGCAGCCCCCGCAGCGAACAAGAGACCCAGTACTTC. It is translated as CASSPRSEQETQYF.

V gene TRBV5-5 combines with J gene TRBJ1-1; TRBD1 matches at 7 bases. There are 16 residues in the CDR3. The J segment lost 1 base and the V segment lost 4 bases, leaving 10 bases of the junction unmatched. CDR1 and CDR2 from the germline V gene are SGHKS and YYEKEE (reference sequence). The chain's CDR3 is CASSHQQGLENTEAFF. DNA of the CDR3: TGTGCCAGCAGCCACCAACAGGGGTTGGAGAACACTGAAGCTTTCTTT. Based on the CDR3 plus reference TRBV5-5 and TRBJ1-1, the full variable domain is DAGVTQSPTHLIKTRGQQVTLRCSPISGHKSVSWYQQVLGQGPQFIFQYYEKEERGRGNFPDRFSARQFPNYSSELNVNALLLGDSALYLCASSHQQGLENTEAFFGQGTRLTVV.

Turning to this clone: One end of the junction does not line up with germline, which may come from a read error. This chain joins TRBV7-7 and TRBJ1-1, with D unclear. The CDR3 extends over 13 amino acids. Germline CDR1 reads SSHAT; CDR2 reads FNYEAQ (reference sequence). DNA of the CDR3: TGTGCTAGCAGCTTGTCTCCCGTCACTGAAGCTTTCTTT. Protein product: CASSLSPVTEAFF.

This clone was seen a handful of times. This chain joins TRBV6-5 and TRBJ2-7; D unclear. This CDR3 contains 13 residues. The germline gives CDR1 MNHEY, CDR2 SVGAGI. Trimming stripped 2 bases from V and 2 bases from J, with 7 bases between. Here the CDR3 reads CASSYTGPYEQYF. The CDR3 bases are TGTGCCAGCAGTTACACTGGCCCCTACGAGCAGTACTTC.

This rearrangement joins TRBV7-3 to TRBJ2-3, with D perhaps TRBD2 (6 bases). The CDR3 is made up of 16 amino acids. Germline CDR1 SGHTA, CDR2 FQGTGA. Between the trimmed V and J ends, which lost 1 base and 4 bases, there was a span of 15 bases. The CDR3: CASSLRSGSAPDTQYF. For the CDR3, the DNA is TGTGCCAGCAGCTTAAGGAGCGGGTCCGCCCCAGATACGCAGTATTTT.

CDR3 residues: CASSPPGGLKTQYF. In DNA form, the CDR3 reads TGTGCCAGCAGTCCCCCAGGAGGGTTAAAGACCCAGTACTTC. V and J are TRBV28 and TRBJ2-5, with D possibly TRBD2 on 6 matching bases. This CDR3 region has 14 residues. CDR1 is MDHEN, CDR2 SYDVKM, per germline. The V gene lost 5 bases and the J gene lost 6 bases, with 16 bases spanning the gap. The full variable domain, completed using reference TRBV28 and TRBJ2-5, is DVKVTQSSRYLVKRTGEKVFLECVQDMDHENMFWYRQDPGLGLRLIYFSYDVKMKEKGDIPEGYSVSREKKERFSLILESASTNQTSMYLCASSPPGGLKTQYFGPGTRLLVL.

V usage is TRBV6-5 and J usage is TRBJ2-7; perhaps TRBD1 as D (5 bases). This CDR3 contains 14 residues. Germline V gene sequence: CDR1 MNHEY, CDR2 SVGAGI. Between the trimmed V and J ends, which lost 2 bases and 4 bases, there was a span of 12 bases. The CDR3 here is CASSYRGREYEQYF. DNA for the CDR3: TGTGCCAGCAGTTACCGAGGCAGGGAATACGAGCAGTACTTC.

This CDR3 reads CASSHRGRRDSPLHF. The CDR3 DNA follows: TGTGCCAGCAGCCACCGAGGACGGAGAGATTCACCCCTCCACTTT. V gene TRBV13 combines with J gene TRBJ1-6; D gene unclear. V was pared by 5 bases and J by 8 bases, with 16 bases between. The CDR3 runs 15 residues. Germline lookup yields CDR1 PRHDT and CDR2 FYEKMQ (reference sequence).

Written as DNA, the CDR3 is TGCACCAGCAGAAATGGTGGTTTGTGCGAAAGCTATGGCTACACCTTC. Amino acid sequence: CTSRNGGLCESYGYTF. V usage is TRBV1 and J usage is TRBJ1-2. TRBV1 is deemed a pseudogene. The length of the CDR3 is 16 residues.

The gene calls are TRBV6-1 and TRBJ1-1; no clear D. CDR3 length: 12 residues. The germline V gene has CDR1 MNHNS and CDR2 SASEGT. The ends were cut back, 6 bases at V and 0 bases at J, with 5 bases in the middle. In DNA, the CDR3 is TGTGCCAGCAGGATAATGAACACTGAAGCTTTCTTT. It codes for CASRIMNTEAFF.

The chain has TRBV6-1 and TRBJ2-2; no reliable D call. Trimming took off 2 bases at V and 6 bases at J, with 10 bases between the two ends. The CDR3 sequence is 14 residues long. Germline values: CDR1 MNHNS, CDR2 SASEGT. As DNA, the CDR3 is TGTGCCAGCAGTGAACCTGCCGCAGCCGGGGAGCTGTTTTTT. Protein sequence: CASSEPAAAGELFF.

The CDR3 spells CASSLRDFKEQFF. The CDR3 DNA follows: TGTGCCAGCAGCTTAAGGGACTTTAAAGAGCAGTTCTTC. The V gene is TRBV7-9, the J gene TRBJ2-1; TRBD2 might be the D (6 bases). With 2 bases removed from V and 10 bases from J, the gap between germline ends came to 12 bases. The CDR3 extends over 13 amino acids. The germline CDR1 and CDR2 sequences are SEHNR and FQNEAQ (reference sequence).

The chain has TRBV2 and TRBJ2-7, with D perhaps TRBD1 (6 bases). Germline V gene sequence: CDR1 SNHLY, CDR2 FYNNEI. The CDR3 has 15 amino acids. V lost 6 bases and J 1 base, leaving 16 bases between the germline ends. CDR3 sequence (DNA): TGTGCCAGCAGCGGCCCCTCGGACAGATCCTACGAGCAGTACTTC. Residues: CASSGPSDRSYEQYF.

The CDR3 DNA reads as TGTGCCAGCAGTTACTCGACAGGTACTAACTACGAGCAGTACTTC. Translated: CASSYSTGTNYEQYF. The rearrangement links TRBV6-6 to TRBJ2-7; perhaps TRBD1 as D (6 bases). The V end lost 0 bases, the J end lost 3 bases, and 12 bases lay between the germline ends. The CDR3 contains 15 residues. Germline values: CDR1 MNHNY, CDR2 SVGAGI (reference sequence).

The count of this clone is one. The CDR3 is CASSLGVNEQYF. CDR3 DNA sequence: TGTGCCAGCAGCTTAGGGGTGAACGAGCAGTACTTC. The V call is TRBV5-6, the J call TRBJ2-5, with D tentatively TRBD1 (5 bases). The DNA end is a closer match to TRBJ2-7, so the J assignment may be wrong. Germline V gene data show CDR1 as SGHDT and CDR2 as YYEEEE. CDR3 length equals 12 residues.

The J gene is TRBJ2-5, the V gene TRBV27; D may be TRBD2 (6 bases). Trimming removed 4 bases from V and 5 bases from J, with 11 bases in between. Germline V gene lookup returns CDR1 MNHEY and CDR2 SMNVEV (reference sequence). This CDR3 has 13 amino acids. Here the CDR3 reads CASSYGGPETQYF. CDR3 nucleotides: TGTGCCAGCAGTTATGGAGGGCCGGAGACCCAGTACTTC.

This chain uses TRBV9 with TRBJ1-5, with D unresolved. The CDR3 runs 15 residues. In germline, CDR1 is SGDLS, CDR2 YYNGEE. Trimming took off 0 bases at V and 0 bases at J, with 7 bases between the two ends. The CDR3 loop reads CASSVGAASNQPQHF. The CDR3 nucleotides are TGTGCCAGCAGCGTAGGGGCAGCTAGCAATCAGCCCCAGCATTTT.

The chain's CDR3 is CASSRKSSGANVLTF. CDR3 coding DNA: TGTGCCAGTTCTCGTAAGAGCTCTGGGGCCAACGTCCTGACTTTC. The V call is TRBV25-1, the J call TRBJ2-6; the D is unclear. Germline CDR1 MGHDK, CDR2 SYGVNS. The CDR3 sequence is 15 residues long. With 9 bases removed from V and 0 bases from J, the gap between germline ends came to 12 bases.

J is TRBJ2-2 and V is TRBV7-9; D might be TRBD1 (5 bases). This CDR3 region has 17 residues. Trimming removed 4 bases from V and 5 bases from J, with 20 bases in between. In germline, CDR1 is SEHNR, CDR2 FQNEAQ (reference sequence). The CDR3 DNA follows: TGTGCCAGCAGCTCCCTCCAAAGGCAAAGGGGAACCGGGGAGCTGTTTTTT. Translation: CASSSLQRQRGTGELFF.

This clone was detected only a few times. The CDR3 DNA reads TGTGCCAGCAGTGACTCGTCAGGGGGCAATGAGCAGTTCTTC. Translated: CASSDSSGGNEQFF. V and J are TRBV6-4 and TRBJ2-1; TRBD1 matches at 7 bases. The ends lost 0 bases at V and 6 bases at J; junction bases unmatched: 2. Germline-derived CDR1 and CDR2 are MRHNA and SNTAGT. This CDR3 spans 14 amino acids.

This clone has just a few counts. V and J are TRBV28 and TRBJ2-7; D gene uncertain. V lost 6 bases, J lost 4 bases, and 13 bases lay in between. Germline V lookup: CDR1 MDHEN, CDR2 SYDVKM. The CDR3 has 13 amino acids. The CDR3 loop is CASRPLTSYEQYF. The CDR3 region has the DNA TGTGCCAGCAGGCCCCTCACAAGTTACGAGCAGTACTTC.

The gene calls are TRBV7-8 and TRBJ2-1; 15 bases agree with TRBD2. Trimming cost V 6 bases and J 3 bases; bases outside gene matches: 6. CDR3 length: 17 residues. Germline V lookup: CDR1 SGHVS, CDR2 FQNEAQ. The DNA for the CDR3 is TGTGCCAGCAGTTTCGGACTAGCGGGGGGGTTCTACAATGAGCAGTTCTTC. The encoded protein is CASSFGLAGGFYNEQFF. The complete variable domain, with remaining parts taken from reference TRBV7-8 and TRBJ2-1, reads GAGVSQSPRYKVAKRGQDVALRCDPISGHVSLFWYQQALGQGPEFLTYFQNEAQLDKSGLPSDRFFAERPEGSVSTLKIQRTQQEDSAVYLCASSFGLAGGFYNEQFFGPGTRLTVL.